This T cell receptor (beta chain) was identified during a study of blood T cell repertoires in COVID-19. Study-wide background: From the United States, Italy and Spain came samples of acute and convalescent COVID-19. PBMCs, B-cell-depleted T cells, or T cells were the source of the cDNA or gDNA that made up the material.

The length of the CDR3 is 18 residues. The germline V gene encodes CDR1 LGHNT and CDR2 FRNRAP. V lost 6 bases to trimming and J lost 8 bases; unmatched junction nucleotides: 17. Some clones are missing from TCRdb's copy, which holds only in-frame ones; the method was immunoSEQ multiplex PCR. Here the sample spans over 300,000 clones, roughly 90% being singletons. The sample consisted of peripheral blood. The TCR comes from a man aged 40-50 years with acute or convalescent COVID-19. The V gene is TRBV12-5, the J gene TRBJ2-1; 12 bases match TRBD2. CDR3 amino acids: CASGPGTSGSLTIDEQFF. CDR3 DNA: TGTGCTAGTGGACCCGGGACTAGCGGGTCCCTTACAATTGATGAGCAGTTCTTC.